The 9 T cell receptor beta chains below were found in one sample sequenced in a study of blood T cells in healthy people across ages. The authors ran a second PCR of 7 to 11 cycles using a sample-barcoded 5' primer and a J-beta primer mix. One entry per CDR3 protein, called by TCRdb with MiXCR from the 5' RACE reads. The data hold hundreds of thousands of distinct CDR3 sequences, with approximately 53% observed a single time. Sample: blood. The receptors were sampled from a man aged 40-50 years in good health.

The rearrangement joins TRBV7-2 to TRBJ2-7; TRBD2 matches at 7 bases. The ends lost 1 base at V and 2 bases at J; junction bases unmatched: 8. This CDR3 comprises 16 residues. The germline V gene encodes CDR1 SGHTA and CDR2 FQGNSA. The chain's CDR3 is CASSLVSLAEAYEQYF. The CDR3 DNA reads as TGTGCCAGCAGCTTAGTTAGCCTAGCGGAAGCCTACGAGCAGTACTTC.

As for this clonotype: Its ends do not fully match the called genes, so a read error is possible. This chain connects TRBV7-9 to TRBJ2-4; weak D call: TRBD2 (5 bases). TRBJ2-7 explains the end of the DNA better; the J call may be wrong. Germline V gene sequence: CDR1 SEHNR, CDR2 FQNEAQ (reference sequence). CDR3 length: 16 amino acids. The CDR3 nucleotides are TGTACCAGCAGCTTAGTGGGTAGCGAGATATCCTACGAGCAGTACTTC. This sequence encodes CTSSLVGSEISYEQYF.

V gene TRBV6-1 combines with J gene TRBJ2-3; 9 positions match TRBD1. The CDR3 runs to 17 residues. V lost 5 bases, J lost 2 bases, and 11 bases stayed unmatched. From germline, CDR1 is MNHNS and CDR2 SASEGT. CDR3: CASSRRTGATSTDTQYF. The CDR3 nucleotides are TGTGCCAGCAGTCGCAGGACAGGGGCGACCTCCACAGATACGCAGTATTTT.

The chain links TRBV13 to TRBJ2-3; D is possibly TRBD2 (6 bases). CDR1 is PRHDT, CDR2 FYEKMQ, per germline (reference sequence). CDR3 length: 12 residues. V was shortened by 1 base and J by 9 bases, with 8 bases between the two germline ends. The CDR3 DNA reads TGTGCCAGCAGCTTAGAGGGGAGGACGCAGTATTTT. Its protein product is CASSLEGRTQYF.

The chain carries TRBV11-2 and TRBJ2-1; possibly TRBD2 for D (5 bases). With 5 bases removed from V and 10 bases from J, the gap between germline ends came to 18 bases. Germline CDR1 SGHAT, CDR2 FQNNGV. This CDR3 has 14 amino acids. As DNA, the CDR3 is TGTGCCAGCAGCCGAGGGCCCAGCCCACGGGAGCAGTTCTTC. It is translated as CASSRGPSPREQFF.

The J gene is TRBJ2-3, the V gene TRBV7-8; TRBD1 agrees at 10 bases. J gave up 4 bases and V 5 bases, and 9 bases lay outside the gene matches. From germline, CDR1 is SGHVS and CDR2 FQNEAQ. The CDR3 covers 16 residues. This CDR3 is CASSPRADRGADTQYF. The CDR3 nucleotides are TGTGCCAGCAGCCCCCGAGCGGACAGGGGGGCAGATACGCAGTATTTT.

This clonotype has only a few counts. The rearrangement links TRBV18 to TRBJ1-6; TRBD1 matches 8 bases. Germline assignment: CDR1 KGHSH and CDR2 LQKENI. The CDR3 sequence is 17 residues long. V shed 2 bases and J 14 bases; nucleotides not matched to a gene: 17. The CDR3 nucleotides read TGTGCCAGCTCACCAACTGTTATACAGGGGGTGGTCGGCTCCCTCCACTTT. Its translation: CASSPTVIQGVVGSLHF.

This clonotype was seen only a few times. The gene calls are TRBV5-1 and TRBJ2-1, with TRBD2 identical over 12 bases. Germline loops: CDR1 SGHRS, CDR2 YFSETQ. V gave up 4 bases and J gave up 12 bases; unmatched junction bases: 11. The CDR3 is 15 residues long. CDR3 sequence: CASSPLAGGETGQFF. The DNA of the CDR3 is TGCGCCAGCAGCCCGCTAGCGGGGGGGGAAACGGGGCAGTTCTTC.

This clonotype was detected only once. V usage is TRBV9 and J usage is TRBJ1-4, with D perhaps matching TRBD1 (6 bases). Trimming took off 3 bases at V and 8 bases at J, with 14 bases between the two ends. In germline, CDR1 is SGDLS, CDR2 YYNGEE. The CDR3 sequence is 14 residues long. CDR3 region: CASSDTAGAEKLFF. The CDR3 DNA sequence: TGTGCCAGCAGCGACACCGCGGGGGCAGAAAAACTGTTTTTT.